This TCR beta chain was observed in a study of long-term antiretroviral therapy in people with HIV (dated by TCRdb to the early 2020s). Regarding the research as a whole: The earliest samples were collected roughly a decade before the 2015 WHO recommendation for immediate ART, at a time when ART was usually postponed until CD4 counts fell. Test extractions of a monoclonal T-cell line alongside a few dozen polyclonal samples showed no cross-contamination during QIAcube processing. A retrospective serial study tested whether changes in peripheral blood TRB repertoire composition and diversity were associated with ART initiation and durable HIV suppression. Of the 30 participants with HIV, roughly twelve were female. From fewer than 35 adults with confirmed HIV infection, the cohort provided some 200 cryopreserved PBMC samples, gathered serially across a mean of about 6 years (range 1-12). Study-level results and caveats: Samples dated from 2004 to 2017, and the ART regimens used may be less effective than current ones. Because pre-ART samples had limited cell numbers, unsorted PBMC were profiled rather than sorted CD4+ and CD8+ T cells. Inferences about post-ART repertoire changes are limited because no data were available on ART adherence, viral resistance or therapy changes. Starting ART was linked to a significant rise in TRB diversity, yet even after long-term ART the diversity remained significantly lower than in transplant donor controls. Owing to limited PBMC availability, only the TCR beta chain was sequenced, without alpha chain pairing. CDR3 length ranges in HIV repertoires were narrower than in controls, and network structure suggested an antigen-experienced repertoire with only a slight naive shift after ART. Expanded TRB clones identified before ART initiation dominated the repertoire across all time points, though the dominance fluctuated and decreased in many PLHIV after ART.

The immunoSEQ hsTCRB v3.0 assay was used at survey level resolution to sequence the TRB variable region. TRB sequencing targeted a depth of 40,000-50,000 T-cell genomes per sample. TRB libraries were pooled and sequenced on an Illumina MiSeq using a v3 150-cycle kit. Per the original workflow: Analysis of repertoires was carried out in R inside a reproducible Nextflow workflow spanning QC, data transformation and analysis. LymphoSeq2, an R package for AIRR-Seq data exploration, was used to implement custom analyses. A few samples yielding fewer than 5000 total TRB sequences were excluded, leaving more than 150 analyzed HIV repertoires. Among the approximately 180 retained HIV repertoires, about 60 were collected before ART initiation and some 130 were collected after ART initiation. Repertoires were downsampled to 5000 TRB nucleotide sequences, and summary statistics were averaged over 100 downsampling iterations. TRB sequences were retained for analysis only if CDR3 regions of at least seven amino acids were present. A Shannon entropy-derived clonality score and the Gini coefficient were used to measure diversity. In the repertoire networks, any two of the top 5000 CDR3 amino acid sequences were connected whenever the two sequences differed by an edit distance of one. Antigen specificity groups and MHC restriction were predicted for TRB CDR3 amino acid sequences with GLIPH2. Known CMV, EBV, HIV or tissue antigen associations were flagged by matching CDR3 amino acid sequences against VDJdb and McPAS-TCR. Pre-ART, post-ART and control groups were compared with Wilcoxon signed-rank tests and Holm-Bonferroni correction. This immuneACCESS table, as held by TCRdb, lists in-frame sequences with V and J called but not all clones. Of the missing ones, under half trace to an unresolved V gene in checked studies; the others have no known cause. The DNA was the basis for D and trimming; V, J and clone size are from that table. The sample yields around 25,000 clones; more than 70% were counted once. The ten biggest clones cover 5.1% of the sample.

There are 15 amino acids in the CDR3, from cysteine to phenylalanine inclusive. CDR3 DNA only is kept here, 45 bases in frame from base 1. Between the V and J ends, shortened by 0 bases and 0 bases respectively, the junction contains 6 bases. From the germline V gene, CDR1 is SQVTM and CDR2 is ANQGSEA. Inclusion was restricted to participants for whom at least one PBMC sample before ART initiation and at least two post-ART samples were available. Every participant with HIV received treatment in the United States of America. Before DNA extraction, cryopreserved samples containing roughly 1-11 million PBMC were thawed and washed. At the time of the earliest PBMC sample for each participant with HIV, ages ranged from about 20 to 54 years. Per participant, PBMC samples came from 1-4 timepoints prior to ART initiation and 2-8 timepoints following ART initiation, for a median of 7 samples. For every participant, serial HIV viral load, CD4+ T-cell count, ART history and demographic data were obtained. Genomic DNA was extracted from unsorted PBMC with a Qiagen kit on a QIAcube, processed in batches of 12 samples.

Comment on this clone: Its binding antigen is unknown. No base quality information exists; no much larger clone differs at one position.

This TCR was sampled from a man younger than 35 with HIV. The material sequenced was unsorted PBMCs, taken 3 years after starting antiretroviral therapy. Recombination joined TRBV29-1 with TRBJ2-6; the D gene cannot be resolved reliably. The nucleotide sequence reads as follows: TGCAGCGTTGAAGATTGGATCTCTGGGGCCAACGTCCTGACTTTC. Translated, this is CSVEDWISGANVLTF.